The 20 T cell receptor beta chains reported below all come from one sample, sequenced in a study of tumor-infiltrating lymphocytes in localized non-small cell lung cancer. Using immunoSEQ multiplex PCR, the repertoire was profiled, and TCRdb retains in-frame clones only, with some absent. This sample yields 6,500 to 8,000 clones, of which over 60% are seen a single time; 15% to 20% belongs to the top ten. The specimen was uninvolved lung tissue not adjacent to the tumor. The receptors were gathered from a human donor with non-small cell lung cancer.

In its sample, this clone ranks as large. The rearrangement uses TRBV19 and TRBJ1-4; TRBD1 aligns across 7 bases. Germline trimming cut 3 bases from V and 12 bases from J; bases unmatched to any gene: 7. This CDR3 has 13 residues. In germline, CDR1 is LNHDA, CDR2 SQIVND (reference sequence). CDR3 coding DNA: TGTGCCAGTAGTATGGGGATTGGACAGGAACTGTTTTTT. Encoded protein: CASSMGIGQELFF.

The chain is built from TRBV7-8 and TRBJ2-5; 12 nucleotides match TRBD1. CDR1 is SGHVS, CDR2 FQNEAQ, per germline. Germline trimming cut 2 bases from V and 5 bases from J; bases unmatched to any gene: 9. CDR3 length: 17 residues. DNA of the CDR3: TGTGCCAGCAGCTTAATACCGGGACAGGGGGCCAGGGAGACCCAGTACTTC. This sequence encodes CASSLIPGQGARETQYF.

The rearrangement links TRBV19 to TRBJ2-5, with D possibly matching TRBD2 (5 bases). Germline V gene lookup returns CDR1 LNHDA and CDR2 SQIVND (reference sequence). CDR3 length equals 14 residues. The V gene lost 3 bases and the J gene lost 4 bases, with 12 bases spanning the gap. CDR3 in amino acids: CASSMRGWAETQYF. The CDR3 nucleotides read TGTGCCAGTAGTATGAGAGGGTGGGCAGAGACCCAGTACTTC.

The V call is TRBV11-3, the J call TRBJ2-2; D is unresolved. Germline lookup yields CDR1 SGHNT and CDR2 YENEEA. V lost 5 bases and J lost 6, with 25 bases in between. This CDR3 is built from 18 residues. In DNA, the CDR3 is TGTGCCAGCAGCCACACTAACCGGGTCCCAAACCGAGCCGGGGAGCTGTTTTTT. It specifies CASSHTNRVPNRAGELFF.

The chain recombines TRBV28 with TRBJ1-1; TRBD1 might be the D (6 bases). Germline CDR1 and CDR2: MDHEN and SYDVKM. The V gene lost 2 bases and the J gene lost 2 bases, with 12 bases spanning the gap. The CDR3 runs 15 residues. The DNA for the CDR3 is TGTGCCAGCAGTTTACTTGGACAGTTAAACACTGAAGCTTTCTTT. Its translation: CASSLLGQLNTEAFF.

This clone was detected only once. The rearrangement joins TRBV28 to TRBJ2-7; TRBD2 matches at 10 bases. This CDR3 contains 16 residues. Trimming cost V 1 base and J 6 bases; bases outside gene matches: 9. CDR1 is MDHEN and CDR2 is SYDVKM in the germline V gene. This CDR3 is CASSLSLILAGREQYF. In nucleotides, the CDR3 is TGTGCCAGCAGTTTATCATTGATACTAGCGGGACGCGAGCAGTACTTC.

V and J are TRBV9 and TRBJ2-7; D possibly corresponds to TRBD1 (5 bases). CDR3 length equals 13 residues. V lost 1 base and J 2 bases, leaving 7 bases between the germline ends. Germline CDR1 reads SGDLS; CDR2 reads YYNGEE. In nucleotides, the CDR3 is TGTGCCAGCAGCGTACAGGGAACCTACGAGCAGTACTTC. Amino acids: CASSVQGTYEQYF.

This rearrangement joins TRBV21-1 to TRBJ2-7; TRBD2, the table's D call, lacks a check against the DNA. TRBV21-1 is a documented pseudogene. The CDR3 extends over 14 amino acids. The CDR3 DNA sequence: TGTGCCAGCAGCAAAGGACTAGCGGGGGGCGAGCAGTACTTC. The encoded protein is CASSKGLAGGEQYF.

This sequence joins TRBV6-1 and TRBJ2-1; 14 bases line up with TRBD2. Losses at the gene ends were 4 bases for V and 12 bases for J; bases not matched to a gene: 8. This CDR3 contains 15 residues. CDR1 and CDR2 from the germline V gene are MNHNS and SASEGT. CDR3 nucleotides: TGTGCCAGCAGTGGACTAGCGGGAGGGCCAAGAAGGCAGTTCTTC. Translated, it gives CASSGLAGGPRRQFF.

This clone was recorded only once. The chain couples TRBV5-6 to TRBJ1-2, with TRBD1 identical over 9 bases. CDR3 size: 14 residues. CDR1 SGHDT and CDR2 YYEEEE come from the germline V gene. V lost 4 bases, J lost 6 bases, and 7 bases stayed unmatched. The CDR3: CASSPPRTGDGYTF. CDR3 nucleotides: TGTGCCAGCAGCCCCCCCCGGACAGGGGATGGCTACACCTTC.

The chain combines TRBV2 with TRBJ2-5; TRBD1 agrees at 7 bases. Germline trimming cut 7 bases from V and 2 bases from J; bases unmatched to any gene: 4. CDR1 is SNHLY and CDR2 is FYNNEI in the germline V gene. The CDR3 consists of 13 residues. The CDR3 nucleotides read TGTGCCAGCACAGCGACAGGGCAAGAGACCCAGTACTTC. It is translated as CASTATGQETQYF.

The rearrangement uses TRBV5-1 and TRBJ2-7; 10 bases fit TRBD2. This CDR3 region has 17 residues. V dropped 3 bases and J dropped 0; count of bases not matched to a gene: 9. The germline V gene encodes CDR1 SGHRS and CDR2 YFSETQ. The CDR3 DNA follows: TGCGCCAGCAGCTCCCACCTGACTAGCGGGTACTCCTACGAGCAGTACTTC. It translates to CASSSHLTSGYSYEQYF.

The V and J genes are TRBV11-3 and TRBJ1-1; tentatively, D is TRBD1 (5 bases). The ends were cut back, 5 bases at V and 7 bases at J, with 14 bases in the middle. Germline values: CDR1 SGHNT, CDR2 YENEEA. This CDR3 has 13 residues. The CDR3 DNA reads as TGTGCCAGCAGCAGTGACAGTGTCAGTGAAGCTTTCTTT. It encodes CASSSDSVSEAFF. The entire variable domain, with the rest obtained from reference TRBV11-3 and TRBJ1-1, is as follows: EAGVVQSPRYKIIEKKQPVAFWCNPISGHNTLYWYLQNLGQGPELLIRYENEEAVDDSQLPKDRFSAERLKGVDSTLKIQPAELGDSAVYLCASSSDSVSEAFFGQGTRLTVV.

The chain uses TRBV27 and TRBJ1-2; D is perhaps TRBD1 (5 bases). With 3 bases removed from V and 8 bases from J, the gap between germline ends came to 13 bases. The CDR3 contains 13 residues. Germline CDR1 reads MNHEY; CDR2 reads SMNVEV (reference sequence). The CDR3 reads CASSFTQGGGYTF. For the CDR3, the DNA is TGTGCCAGCAGTTTCACCCAGGGAGGGGGCTACACCTTC.

The genes are TRBV11-2 and TRBJ1-2; 10 positions agree with TRBD1. This CDR3 contains 15 residues. Germline CDR1 is SGHAT and CDR2 is FQNNGV. Trimming at V came to 3 bases and at J to 2 bases, leaving 3 bases not matched to a gene. This CDR3 is CASSLDRGVNYGYTF. The CDR3, as DNA: TGTGCCAGCAGCTTGGACAGGGGGGTAAACTATGGCTACACCTTC.

The rearrangement uses TRBV18 and TRBJ2-1; 7 bases map to TRBD1. CDR3 length: 13 residues. Trimming cost V 6 bases and J 5 bases; bases outside gene matches: 4. Germline V CDR1 and CDR2: KGHSH, LQKENI. CDR3 sequence (DNA): TGTGCCAGCTCTTCTGGGACAGACAATGAGCAGTTCTTC. Translating gives CASSSGTDNEQFF.

The chain combines TRBV9 with TRBJ1-4, with TRBD1 matching 12 bases. CDR1 SGDLS and CDR2 YYNGEE come from the germline V gene. With V trimmed by 4 bases and J by 3 bases, 10 bases remained unmatched. This CDR3 is 18 amino acids long. The CDR3 region has the DNA TGTGCCAGCAGCCCCGGGACAGGGGGCATCGGAGCTAATGAAAAACTGTTTTTT. Translation gives CASSPGTGGIGANEKLFF.

V usage is TRBV14 and J usage is TRBJ1-1; D may be TRBD1 (6 bases). The length of the CDR3 is 15 residues. V was pared by 5 bases and J by 2 bases, with 15 bases between. Germline V gene sequence: CDR1 SGHDN, CDR2 FVKESK. DNA of the CDR3: TGTGCCAGCAGCTCCTGGGGGGCGGGAAACACTGAAGCTTTCTTT. As protein: CASSSWGAGNTEAFF.

The chain couples TRBV28 to TRBJ2-3; TRBD1 might be the D (5 bases). V lost 6 bases, J lost 1 base, and 17 bases lay in between. CDR3 size: 16 residues. Germline V lookup: CDR1 MDHEN, CDR2 SYDVKM. CDR3 sequence: CASSRFQGGGTDTQYF. The CDR3 coding sequence is TGTGCCAGCAGCCGATTTCAGGGTGGGGGCACAGATACGCAGTATTTT.

The V call is TRBV10-3, the J call TRBJ2-5; D is possibly TRBD2 (7 bases). The ends were cut back, 2 bases at V and 1 base at J, with 17 bases in the middle. The length of the CDR3 is 17 residues. The germline V gene has CDR1 ENHRY and CDR2 SYGVKD. CDR3: CAISEGRGGGPQETQYF. In nucleotides, the CDR3 is TGTGCCATCAGTGAGGGGCGGGGCGGGGGCCCCCAAGAGACCCAGTACTTC.